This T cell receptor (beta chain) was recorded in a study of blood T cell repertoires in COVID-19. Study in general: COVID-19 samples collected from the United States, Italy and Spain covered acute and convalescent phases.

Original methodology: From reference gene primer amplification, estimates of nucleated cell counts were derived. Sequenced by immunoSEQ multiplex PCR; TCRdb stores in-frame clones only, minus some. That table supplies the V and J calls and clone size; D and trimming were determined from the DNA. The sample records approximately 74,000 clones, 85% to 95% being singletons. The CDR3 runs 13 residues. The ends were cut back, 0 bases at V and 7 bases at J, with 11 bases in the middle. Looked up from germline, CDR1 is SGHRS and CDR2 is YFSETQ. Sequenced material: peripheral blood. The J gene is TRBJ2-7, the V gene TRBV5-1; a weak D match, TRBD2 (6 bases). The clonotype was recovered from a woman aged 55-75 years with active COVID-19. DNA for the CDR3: TGCGCCAGCAGCTTGGGGCGGGCGGGAGAGCAGTACTTC. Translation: CASSLGRAGEQYF.